These 30 T cell receptor beta chains were sequenced from one sample in a study of identical twins. TCRdb processed the 5' RACE reads anew with MiXCR; each CDR3 protein has one entry. The sample holds under 250,000 distinct CDR3 sequences, around a tenth seen once. The sequenced sample consisted of memory (CD45RO+) T cells sorted from blood. The receptors were sampled from a woman aged 18-29 years in good health.

V is TRBV6-1 and J is TRBJ2-7; TRBD2 matches 8 bases. V was pared by 6 bases and J by 4 bases, with 5 bases of the junction left unmatched. CDR1 and CDR2 from the germline V gene are MNHNS and SASEGT. The CDR3 has 13 amino acids. DNA of the CDR3: TGTGCCAGCAGCCGCGAGCGGGGGTACGAGCAGTACTTC. Protein product: CASSRERGYEQYF.

This clonotype came up a few times. The genes are TRBV12-3 or TRBV12-4 and TRBJ2-7; 9 positions agree with TRBD2. J lost 4 bases, V lost 2 bases, and 6 bases had no gene match. The CDR3 loop spans 15 amino acids. DNA of the CDR3: TGTGCCAGCAGTTTAAGCGGGAGGAAGTCGTACGAGCAGTACTTC. Its protein product is CASSLSGRKSYEQYF.

This clonotype appeared many times. Written as DNA, the CDR3 is TGTGCCACCAGCAGAGATAGGGATGAGCAGTTCTTC. Its protein is CATSRDRDEQFF. This chain joins TRBV15 and TRBJ2-1; D is unclear. This CDR3 comprises 12 residues. Trimming removed 0 bases from V and 8 bases from J, with 5 bases in between. Germline-derived CDR1 and CDR2 are LNHNV and YYDKDF (reference sequence).

CDR3 DNA: TGTGCCAGCAGCCCCATGCCCAACTCCTACGAGCAGTACTTC. It is translated as CASSPMPNSYEQYF. This rearrangement joins TRBV3-1 to TRBJ2-7; D gene uncertain. Germline loops: CDR1 LGHDT, CDR2 YNNKEL (reference sequence). This CDR3 spans 14 amino acids. V lost 4 bases, J lost 0 bases, and 10 bases lay in between.

The rearrangement uses TRBV12-3 or TRBV12-4 and TRBJ2-2; TRBD2 matches 8 bases. This CDR3 has 14 residues. With V trimmed by 4 bases and J by 8 bases, 6 bases remained unmatched. For the CDR3, the DNA is TGTGCCAGCAGTTCCGGACTAGCAACAGGGGAGCTGTTTTTT. Amino acids: CASSSGLATGELFF.

The gene calls are TRBV12-3 or TRBV12-4 and TRBJ1-1; no firm D call. V lost 6 bases, J lost 12 bases, and 8 bases lay in between. The CDR3 sequence is 9 residues long. CDR3 residues: CASSLTPFF. The CDR3 coding sequence is TGTGCCAGCAGCCTCACCCCTTTCTTT.

In this sample, this clonotype turned up many times. Written as DNA, the CDR3 is TGTGCCTGGAGTGTCCAGGGGTACCAAGAGACCCAGTACTTC. Its protein is CAWSVQGYQETQYF. The J gene is TRBJ2-5, the V gene TRBV30; tentative D call: TRBD1 (6 bases). CDR1 and CDR2 (germline): GTSNPN, SVGIG (reference sequence). The ends were cut back, 0 bases at V and 0 bases at J, with 8 bases in the middle. The CDR3 spans 14 residues.

This clonotype was seen a handful of times. The CDR3 DNA is TGCAGCGTCTTGAAGGGAGGAGAGACCCAGTACTTC. Protein product: CSVLKGGETQYF. V gene TRBV29-1 combines with J gene TRBJ2-5, with D possibly matching TRBD2 (6 bases). Between the trimmed V and J ends, which lost 6 bases and 4 bases, there was a span of 12 bases. Germline lookup yields CDR1 SQVTM and CDR2 ANQGSEA. There are 12 residues in the CDR3.

The chain links TRBV6-1 to TRBJ2-1, with TRBD2 matching 12 bases. CDR3 length equals 15 residues. Germline V gene data show CDR1 as MNHNS and CDR2 as SASEGT. V lost 6 bases to trimming and J lost 5 bases; unmatched junction nucleotides: 5. CDR3 sequence reads: CASRPSGRGHNEQFF. For the CDR3, the DNA is TGTGCCAGCAGACCTAGCGGGAGGGGCCACAATGAGCAGTTCTTC.

This clonotype was recorded a few times. The genes are TRBV7-2 and TRBJ1-1; 7 nucleotides match TRBD1. Germline loops: CDR1 SGHTA, CDR2 FQGNSA. CDR3 length: 15 residues. The V gene end was trimmed by 4 bases and the J gene end by 4 bases; junction bases not matched to a gene: 9. The CDR3 protein is CASSWATGMGTEAFF. Here the CDR3 DNA reads TGTGCCAGCAGCTGGGCGACAGGGATGGGCACTGAAGCTTTCTTT.

This chain connects TRBV20-1 to TRBJ2-5; 10 bases fit TRBD2. Unmatched junction bases numbered 7, after V lost 1 base and J lost 5 bases. The length of the CDR3 is 15 residues. Germline V gene sequence: CDR1 DFQATT, CDR2 SNEGSKA (reference sequence). The CDR3 DNA is TGCAGTGCTAGAGGTTCAGCGGGGGGGCGGGAGACCCAGTACTTC. Its protein product is CSARGSAGGRETQYF.

This clonotype was detected ten times or more. The V and J genes are TRBV3-1 and TRBJ2-6; D is ambiguous. The V end lost 4 bases, the J end lost 7 bases, and 11 bases lay between the germline ends. The CDR3 has 14 residues. CDR1 is LGHDT, CDR2 YNNKEL, per germline (reference sequence). DNA of the CDR3: TGTGCCAGCAGCCTCTTGGAGACTGCCAACGTCCTGACTTTC. Translated: CASSLLETANVLTF.

This chain joins TRBV2 and TRBJ2-2, with D maybe TRBD2 (5 bases). V was pared by 7 bases and J by 1 base, with 10 bases between. The CDR3 loop spans 14 amino acids. Germline CDR1 is SNHLY and CDR2 is FYNNEI. CDR3 DNA sequence: TGTGCCAGCAAGTTCGGGGAGAACACCGGGGAGCTGTTTTTT. It translates to CASKFGENTGELFF.

The chain employs TRBV15 and TRBJ1-4; 12 nucleotides align to TRBD1. J gave up 2 bases and V 3 bases, and 7 bases lay outside the gene matches. The CDR3 has 18 residues. CDR1 and CDR2 (germline): LNHNV, YYDKDF (reference sequence). CDR3 sequence: CATSSSRDRGHTNEKLFF. The CDR3 nucleotides read TGTGCCACCAGCAGTTCCCGGGACAGGGGGCATACTAATGAAAAACTGTTTTTT. Variable domain in full (rest from reference TRBV15 and TRBJ1-4): DAMVIQNPRYQVTQFGKPVTLSCSQTLNHNVMYWYQQKSSQAPKLLFHYYDKDFNNEADTPDNFQSRRPNTSFCFLDIRSPGLGDTAMYLCATSSSRDRGHTNEKLFFGSGTQLSVL.

The rearrangement joins TRBV10-2 to TRBJ2-1, with D possibly being TRBD1 (6 bases). V was clipped by 6 bases and J by 6 bases, with 12 bases between them. The CDR3 extends over 13 amino acids. The germline CDR1 and CDR2 sequences are WSHSY and SAAADI. The CDR3 DNA reads TGCGCCAGCAGAAAGGACAGCCTCAATGAGCAGTTCTTC. Protein sequence: CASRKDSLNEQFF.

The chain has TRBV7-9 and TRBJ2-1, with TRBD2 as a possible D gene (6 bases). The V and J ends lost 5 bases and 8 bases respectively, with 13 bases between them. Germline V gene sequence: CDR1 SEHNR, CDR2 FQNEAQ (reference sequence). This CDR3 is 13 amino acids long. For the CDR3, the DNA is TGTGCCAGCAGCGCGACTAGGTTGGATGAGCAGTTCTTC. Amino acid sequence: CASSATRLDEQFF.

This clonotype was detected ten times or more. The CDR3 region is CASTLGLVQETQYF. CDR3 bases: TGTGCCAGCACGCTGGGTTTGGTGCAAGAGACCCAGTACTTC. V usage is TRBV7-2 and J usage is TRBJ2-5; D gene unclear. V shed 7 bases and J shed 2 bases, with 14 bases lying between them. The CDR3 runs to 14 residues. CDR1 and CDR2 (germline): SGHTA, FQGNSA. Full variable domain (rest looked up from reference TRBV7-2 and TRBJ2-5): GAGVSQSPSNKVTEKGKDVELRCDPISGHTALYWYRQSLGQGLEFLIYFQGNSAPDKSGLPSDRFSAERTGGSVSTLTIQRTQQEDSAVYLCASTLGLVQETQYFGPGTRLLVL.

This clonotype was seen many times. The chain couples TRBV9 to TRBJ2-5; TRBD2 matches at 8 bases. Trimming cost V 4 bases and J 7 bases; bases outside gene matches: 6. CDR3 size: 13 residues. CDR1 and CDR2 (germline): SGDLS, YYNGEE. CDR3 DNA: TGTGCCAGCAGCTTCGGGACTAGTGGGACCCAGTACTTC. Translation: CASSFGTSGTQYF.

There are a few counts of this clonotype. The V and J genes are TRBV5-5 and TRBJ1-2; TRBD1 is a possible D gene (5 bases). Germline CDR1 reads SGHKS; CDR2 reads YYEKEE (reference sequence). V lost 2 bases, J lost 8 bases, and 22 bases lay in between. The length of the CDR3 is 16 residues. The CDR3 coding sequence is TGTGCCAGCAGCTTTACGGGACGCGGGACGATAATAGGCTACACCTTC. The encoded protein is CASSFTGRGTIIGYTF.

The V gene is TRBV9, the J gene TRBJ2-6; D is undetermined. Between the trimmed V and J ends, which lost 4 bases and 4 bases, there was a span of 12 bases. Germline V gene lookup returns CDR1 SGDLS and CDR2 YYNGEE. This CDR3 spans 15 amino acids. In DNA form, the CDR3 reads TGTGCCAGCAGCACCAGCCGGGTAGGGGCCAACGTCCTGACTTTC. Translation: CASSTSRVGANVLTF.

The chain links TRBV5-6 to TRBJ1-4; no clear D. The CDR3 extends over 15 amino acids. Germline lookup yields CDR1 SGHDT and CDR2 YYEEEE. Trimming cost V 3 bases and J 0 bases, with 9 bases left between them. DNA for the CDR3: TGTGCCAGCAGCTGGAGACGCGCAACTAATGAAAAACTGTTTTTT. It yields the protein CASSWRRATNEKLFF.

V usage is TRBV7-2 and J usage is TRBJ2-3, with 14 bases aligning to TRBD2. With V trimmed by 3 bases and J by 8 bases, 10 bases remained unmatched. The CDR3 is 17 amino acids. Germline assignment: CDR1 SGHTA and CDR2 FQGNSA. CDR3 sequence: CASSFWTSGRPSGTQYF. CDR3 sequence (DNA): TGTGCCAGCAGCTTTTGGACTAGCGGGAGGCCTAGCGGTACGCAGTATTTT.

In this sample, this clonotype turned up a few times. V and J are TRBV9 and TRBJ2-1; TRBD2 might be the D (6 bases). CDR3 length: 16 residues. The ends were cut back, 4 bases at V and 4 bases at J, with 18 bases in the middle. Germline CDR1 and CDR2: SGDLS and YYNGEE. The CDR3, as DNA: TGTGCCAGCAGCCTGAATCGCGGGGCCGCGTACAATGAGCAGTTCTTC. Translated, it gives CASSLNRGAAYNEQFF.

The chain recombines TRBV12-5 with TRBJ2-4; 10 bases agree with TRBD2. Germline CDR1 is LGHNT and CDR2 is FRNRAP. V shed 2 bases, J shed 4 bases, and the junction held 11 bases outside the gene matches. The CDR3 runs 18 residues. In DNA form, the CDR3 reads TGTGCTAGTGGTTTGATACCGGGACTAGCGCTGACTAAAAACATTCAGTACTTC. Its protein product is CASGLIPGLALTKNIQYF. The variable domain in full, completed from reference TRBV12-5 and TRBJ2-4, reads DARVTQTPRHKVTEMGQEVTMRCQPILGHNTVFWYRQTMMQGLELLAYFRNRAPLDDSGMPKDRFSAEMPDATLATLKIQPSEPRDSAVYFCASGLIPGLALTKNIQYFGAGTRLSVL.

About this clonotype itself: A much larger clone lies one base from this, so it may be a read error. This rearrangement joins TRBV20-1 to TRBJ2-1, with TRBD2 as a possible D gene (7 bases). Germline CDR1 and CDR2: DFQATT and SNEGSKA (reference sequence). This CDR3 has 13 amino acids. The CDR3 DNA sequence: TGCAATGCTCCCCGGACTAGGGGGGGTGAGCAGTTCTTC. As protein: CNAPRTRGGEQFF.

This clonotype was counted a few times. The V and J genes are TRBV2 and TRBJ2-1; D remains unclear. Germline V lookup: CDR1 SNHLY, CDR2 FYNNEI. Trimming pared 8 bases from V and 7 bases from J, leaving 9 bases between. The CDR3 totals 11 residues. CDR3 residues: CASELGNEQFF. The CDR3 DNA is TGTGCCAGCGAGCTCGGGAATGAGCAGTTCTTC.

This clonotype turned up a few times. The chain joins TRBV7-2 to TRBJ2-3; D might be TRBD2 (6 bases). CDR3 length: 14 amino acids. Germline values: CDR1 SGHTA, CDR2 FQGNSA. V was clipped by 5 bases and J by 7 bases, with 16 bases between them. DNA of the CDR3: TGTGCCAGCAGCGCCGGACTACTGGGGAATACGCAGTATTTT. Translating gives CASSAGLLGNTQYF.

CDR3 in amino acids: CASSFERYNEQFF. For the CDR3, the DNA is TGTGCCAGCAGCTTTGAAAGATATAATGAGCAGTTCTTC. The chain is built from TRBV7-6 and TRBJ2-1; no clear D gene. This CDR3 comprises 13 residues. V shed 3 bases and J shed 7 bases, with 10 bases lying between them. CDR1 and CDR2 (germline): SGHVS, FNYEAQ. Full variable domain (missing parts from reference TRBV7-6 and TRBJ2-1): GAGVSQSPRYKVTKRGQDVALRCDPISGHVSLYWYRQALGQGPEFLTYFNYEAQQDKSGLPNDRFSAERPEGSISTLTIQRTEQRDSAMYRCASSFERYNEQFFGPGTRLTVL.

At least ten counts were recorded for this clonotype. The chain employs TRBV12-3 or TRBV12-4 and TRBJ1-2; possible D gene TRBD1, 6 bases. This CDR3 is 13 amino acids long. Trimming removed 3 bases at V and 3 bases at J, with 8 bases between. The CDR3 here is CASSLGADYGYTF. CDR3 coding DNA: TGTGCCAGCAGTTTGGGGGCGGACTATGGCTACACCTTC.

This clonotype has more than one count but fewer than ten. CDR3 amino acids: CASSQDHRTYEQYF. The CDR3 DNA is TGCGCCAGCAGCCAAGATCACAGGACGTACGAGCAGTACTTC. The J gene is TRBJ2-7, the V gene TRBV4-1; D is possibly TRBD1 (5 bases). The germline gives CDR1 MGHRA, CDR2 YSYEKL. The V end was cut by 0 bases, the J end by 4 bases, with 10 bases between. The CDR3 totals 14 residues.